This is a list of T cell receptor beta chains from one sample in a study of blood T cell repertoires in COVID-19. Using immunoSEQ multiplex PCR, the repertoire was profiled, and TCRdb retains in-frame clones only, with some absent. Here the sample spans about 280,000 clones, 85% to 90% being singletons. Sequenced sample: peripheral blood. Receptors were obtained from a human donor in a cohort sampled during active COVID-19. CDR3s include the opening cysteine and the closing phenylalanine or tryptophan. D genes are given only for firm matches. Rows may omit the clone size; those that give it use once, few, many or a size class.

abundance	v_gene	j_gene	len	d_gene	CDR3aa	CDR3nt
NA	TRBV18	TRBJ2-7	13	NA	CASSRSGLDEQYF	TGTGCCAGCTCACGCAGCGGGTTAGACGAGCAGTACTTC
NA	TRBV4-3	TRBJ2-5	15	NA	CASSPRAGYQETQYF	TGCGCCAGCAGCCCCCGGGCGGGGTACCAAGAGACCCAGTACTTC
NA	TRBV27	TRBJ2-7	17	NA	CASSSWAYSAGGYEQYF	TGTGCCAGCAGCTCTTGGGCGTACAGTGCCGGGGGCTACGAGCAGTACTTC
few	TRBV2	TRBJ2-7	13	TRBD1	CASSEAYRGKQYF	TGTGCCAGCAGTGAAGCGTACAGGGGGAAGCAGTACTTC
NA	TRBV5-1	TRBJ1-2	15	TRBD1	CASSLDRETNYGYTF	TGCGCCAGCAGCTTAGACAGGGAAACTAACTATGGCTACACCTTC
NA	TRBV3-1/TRBV3-2	TRBJ1-2	14	TRBD1	CASSPGTGPYGYTF	TGTGCCAGCAGCCCCGGGACAGGGCCTTATGGCTACACCTTC
NA	TRBV7-8	TRBJ1-6	15	TRBD1	CASSSGQAYNSPLHF	TGTGCCAGCAGCTCAGGACAGGCCTATAATTCACCCCTCCACTTT
NA	TRBV6-5	TRBJ2-5	13	NA	CASTSRLQETQYF	TGTGCCAGCACGTCGCGGCTACAAGAGACCCAGTACTTC
NA	TRBV7-8	TRBJ1-5	13	TRBD1	CASSLGQGGIQHF	TGTGCCAGCAGCTTAGGTCAGGGGGGCATCCAGCATTTT
NA	TRBV9	TRBJ2-5	13	NA	CASSPSGEETQYF	TGTGCCAGCAGCCCTTCAGGGGAAGAGACCCAGTACTTC
NA	TRBV3-1/TRBV3-2	TRBJ2-3	13	NA	CASSQGEAGTQYF	TGTGCCAGCAGCCAAGGAGAGGCGGGTACGCAGTATTTT
NA	TRBV24-1	TRBJ2-1	14	NA	CATSEPPDSNEQFF	TGTGCCACCAGTGAACCCCCGGACAGCAATGAGCAGTTCTTC
NA	TRBV6-5	TRBJ1-5	13	NA	CASSYSSNQPQHF	TGTGCCAGCAGTTACTCGTCGAATCAGCCCCAGCATTTT
NA	TRBV6-5	TRBJ2-7	15	NA	CASSYAGVGSYEQYF	TGTGCCAGCAGTTACGCAGGGGTGGGCTCCTACGAGCAGTACTTC
once	TRBV25-1	TRBJ2-5	15	TRBD2	CASSSVGGFKETQYF	TGTGCCAGCAGTTCGGTGGGGGGGTTTAAGGAGACCCAGTACTTC
NA	TRBV6-1	TRBJ2-7	16	NA	CASSGSGLIVTYEQYF	TGTGCCAGCAGTGGGTCAGGTCTTATCGTAACCTACGAGCAGTACTTC
NA	TRBV28	TRBJ1-5	14	NA	CASSEGRAIKPQHF	TGTGCCAGCAGCGAGGGGAGGGCAATCAAGCCCCAGCATTTT
NA	TRBV24-1	TRBJ2-3	13	NA	CATSGRGADTQYF	TGTGCCACCTCCGGGAGAGGTGCAGATACGCAGTATTTT
NA	TRBV5-6	TRBJ1-1	15	NA	CASSATDRYNTEAFF	TGTGCCAGCAGCGCGACAGACAGATATAACACTGAAGCTTTCTTT
NA	TRBV6-6	TRBJ1-4	12	NA	CASSTLQGGLFF	TGTGCCAGCAGTACTCTACAGGGTGGACTGTTTTTT
NA	TRBV6-6	TRBJ2-1	13	TRBD2	CASSRRDYYEQFF	TGTGCCAGCAGTCGCCGGGACTACTATGAGCAGTTCTTC
NA	TRBV7-6	TRBJ2-5	13	TRBD1	CASSWGQGETQYF	TGTGCCAGCAGCTGGGGACAGGGGGAGACCCAGTACTTC
NA	TRBV18	TRBJ1-1	13	NA	CASSRDMNTEAFF	TGTGCCAGCTCACGGGACATGAACACTGAAGCTTTCTTT
NA	TRBV21-1	TRBJ2-5	14	NA	CASSAGLAEETQYF	TGTGCCAGCAGCGCGGGACTAGCGGAAGAGACCCAGTACTTC
NA	TRBV27	TRBJ1-1	13	NA	CASSFIAAPEAFF	TGTGCCAGCAGTTTTATAGCAGCCCCTGAAGCTTTCTTT
NA	TRBV29-1	TRBJ1-1	15	TRBD1	CSVSGTGAPNTEAFF	TGCAGCGTCTCCGGGACAGGGGCCCCGAACACTGAAGCTTTCTTT
once	TRBV28	TRBJ2-6	12	NA	CASSSPANVLTF	TGTGCCAGCAGTAGCCCGGCCAACGTCCTGACTTTC
NA	TRBV15	TRBJ1-1	15	TRBD1	CATSRGDRANTEAFF	TGTGCCACCAGCAGAGGGGACAGGGCGAACACTGAAGCTTTCTTT
NA	TRBV6-6	TRBJ2-7	15	TRBD2	CASSYMLAGAYEQYF	TGTGCCAGCAGTTACATGCTAGCGGGGGCCTACGAGCAGTACTTC
NA	TRBV6-5	TRBJ1-4	14	NA	CASSRQRWNEKLFF	TGTGCCAGCAGCCGACAGAGATGGAATGAAAAACTGTTTTTT
NA	TRBV7-9	TRBJ2-1	15	NA	CASSFYRSRQNEQFF	TGTGCCAGCAGCTTCTACCGGAGTAGGCAGAATGAGCAGTTCTTC
NA	TRBV4-2	TRBJ2-7	15	TRBD2	CASSQEPGGLYEQYF	TGTGCCAGCAGCCAAGAACCGGGAGGGTTGTACGAGCAGTACTTC
few	TRBV7-6	TRBJ2-1	16	NA	CASSFAGNPSYNEQFF	TGTGCCAGCAGCTTCGCGGGCAACCCTTCCTACAATGAGCAGTTCTTC
NA	TRBV11-2	TRBJ2-7	15	NA	CASSSRDWLSYEQYF	TGTGCCAGCAGCTCCCGGGACTGGTTATCCTACGAGCAGTACTTC
NA	TRBV3-1/TRBV3-2	TRBJ2-7	14	NA	CASSPLSGHYEQYF	TGTGCCAGCAGTCCCTTGAGCGGCCACTACGAGCAGTACTTC
once	TRBV11-2	TRBJ1-3	14	NA	CASSTTWSGNTIYF	TGTGCCAGCAGCACAACATGGTCTGGAAACACCATATATTTT
NA	TRBV5-4	TRBJ2-5	14	NA	CASSLARGPETQYF	TGTGCCAGCAGCTTGGCGCGGGGGCCCGAGACCCAGTACTTC
NA	TRBV30	TRBJ2-5	18	TRBD2	CAWTRGASGSKGGETQYF	TGTGCCTGGACCCGCGGGGCTAGCGGGAGTAAAGGTGGGGAGACCCAGTACTTC
NA	TRBV2	TRBJ2-2	13	NA	CASNPLGTGELFF	TGTGCCAGCAACCCACTAGGAACCGGGGAGCTGTTTTTT
NA	TRBV7-6	TRBJ2-1	15	TRBD2	CASSLGTSGSNEQFF	TGTGCCAGCAGCTTGGGGACTAGCGGGAGCAATGAGCAGTTCTTC
NA	TRBV5-5	TRBJ1-4	13	NA	CASNERDYEKLFF	TGTGCCAGCAACGAACGGGACTATGAAAAACTGTTTTTT
few	TRBV7-8	TRBJ1-2	15	NA	CASSQGGPNGYGYTF	TGTGCCAGCAGCCAGGGCGGGCCAAACGGCTATGGCTACACCTTC
few	TRBV5-1	TRBJ2-2	15	NA	CASSLAGATGGELFF	TGCGCCAGCAGCTTGGCCGGAGCAACAGGCGGGGAGCTGTTTTTT
NA	TRBV30	TRBJ1-3	12	NA	CAWGTSGNTIYF	TGTGCCTGGGGGACTTCTGGAAACACCATATATTTT
few	TRBV27	TRBJ2-2	16	TRBD2	CASSFNGLDNGGELFF	TGTGCCAGCAGTTTTAACGGACTAGATAATGGCGGGGAGCTGTTTTTT
NA	TRBV11-2	TRBJ2-1	15	TRBD2	CASSLASGRAGEQFF	TGTGCCAGCAGCTTAGCTAGCGGGAGGGCCGGTGAGCAGTTCTTC
once	TRBV5-1	TRBJ1-2	13	TRBD1	CASSLDRGRGYTF	TGCGCCAGCAGCTTGGACAGGGGACGTGGCTACACCTTC
NA	TRBV6-5	TRBJ2-7	14	TRBD2	CASGKREGRDEQYF	TGTGCCAGCGGTAAGCGGGAGGGCCGCGACGAGCAGTACTTC
few	TRBV7-6	TRBJ2-7	15	TRBD2	CASSLGAGTSHEQYF	TGTGCCAGCAGCTTAGGGGCCGGGACTAGCCACGAGCAGTACTTC
few	TRBV7-8	TRBJ1-1	14	TRBD1	CASSIRQGSTEAFF	TGTGCCAGCAGCATTCGACAGGGGAGCACTGAAGCTTTCTTT
NA	TRBV12-3/TRBV12-4	TRBJ2-5	12	NA	CASSSGGETQYF	TGTGCCAGCAGTTCAGGTGGAGAGACCCAGTACTTC
once	TRBV12-1	TRBJ2-4	12	NA	CASSLSGSRGHF	TGTGCCAGCAGCCTAAGCGGTTCCCGAGGGCACTTC
NA	TRBV24-1	TRBJ1-2	15	TRBD1	CATSDGRTGFYGYTF	TGTGCCACCAGTGATGGTAGGACAGGGTTCTATGGCTACACCTTC